The 21 T cell receptor beta chains in this list originate from one sample, sequenced in a study of shared clonotypes between healthy human individuals. The table came from immunoSEQ multiplex PCR; TCRdb's copy has only in-frame clones and leaves some out. The sample has roughly 1,100,000 clones, about 74% seen once. Sequencing was carried out using memory CD4+ T cells sorted from blood. Indicated subset: CD45RA-negative fraction. These receptors were taken from a young man in good health.

The chain uses TRBV9 and TRBJ1-1; 9 bases are a match to TRBD1. The CDR3 extends over 14 amino acids. With V trimmed by 3 bases and J by 4 bases, 4 bases remained unmatched. Germline lookup yields CDR1 SGDLS and CDR2 YYNGEE. The CDR3 nucleotides are TGTGCCAGCAGCGGGGACAGGGACGGCACTGAAGCTTTCTTT. Amino acids: CASSGDRDGTEAFF.

The chain recombines TRBV11-2 with TRBJ2-1; TRBD2 matches at 11 bases. The CDR3 is 16 amino acids. The ends lost 5 bases at V and 4 bases at J; junction bases unmatched: 7. The germline V gene has CDR1 SGHAT and CDR2 FQNNGV. CDR3 sequence (DNA): TGTGCCAGCAGCCTCGGACTAGCGGGTAATTACAATGAGCAGTTCTTC. Its translation: CASSLGLAGNYNEQFF.

This clone was counted once. Being one base from a much bigger clone, this may be a read error. The same CDR3 can be traced to other DNA sequences in this sample. V and J are TRBV15 and TRBJ2-5, with D perhaps matching TRBD2 (7 bases). CDR3 length: 14 amino acids. Per germline, CDR1 LNHNV and CDR2 YYDKDF (reference sequence). Deletions cut 3 bases from V and 3 bases from J, with 11 bases between. The CDR3 region has the DNA TGTGCCACCAGCAGGACGGGGGGCAAAGAGACCCAGTACTTC. As protein: CATSRTGGKETQYF.

In its sample, this clone was seen a few times. This CDR3 is also generated by other DNA sequences in the sample. This chain links TRBV6-5 with TRBJ1-5; 9 nucleotides line up with TRBD1. Germline V CDR1 and CDR2: MNHEY, SVGAGI. CDR3 length equals 15 residues. V lost 6 bases and J lost 4; bases outside the gene matches: 7. The CDR3 DNA sequence: TGTGCCAGCAGGGGGACAGGGTCTGGGAATCAGCCCCAGCATTTT. Protein product: CASRGTGSGNQPQHF.

This clone occurred a few times. The chain links TRBV5-6 to TRBJ2-7; the D gene is possibly TRBD1 (5 bases). The CDR3 is made up of 14 amino acids. V lost 0 bases and J lost 7, with 14 bases in between. Per the germline V gene, CDR1 is SGHDT and CDR2 is YYEEEE. DNA for the CDR3: TGTGCCAGCAGCTTGGTAGTGCAGGGAAGGGAGCAGTACTTC. Translation gives CASSLVVQGREQYF. Drawing the rest from reference TRBV5-6 and TRBJ2-7, the complete variable domain is DAGVTQSPTHLIKTRGQQVTLRCSPKSGHDTVSWYQQALGQGPQFIFQYYEEEERQRGNFPDRFSGHQFPNYSSELNVNALLLGDSALYLCASSLVVQGREQYFGPGTRLTVT.

The chain employs TRBV11-2 and TRBJ1-2; D is undetermined. V lost 3 bases, J lost 6 bases, and 14 bases lay in between. The CDR3 spans 14 residues. Germline loops: CDR1 SGHAT, CDR2 FQNNGV. The CDR3 sequence is CASSLSGLGDGYTF. CDR3 DNA: TGTGCCAGCAGCTTGTCCGGTCTCGGTGATGGCTACACCTTC.

This CDR3 is CASSFLNYGYTF. CDR3 coding DNA: TGTGCCAGCAGTTTTCTGAACTATGGCTACACCTTC. V is TRBV28 and J is TRBJ1-2; D is unclear. V lost 3 bases, J lost 2 bases, and 4 bases lay in between. CDR3 length: 12 amino acids. Per the germline V gene, CDR1 is MDHEN and CDR2 is SYDVKM.

This chain links TRBV6-5 with TRBJ1-2, with 8 bases identical to TRBD1. Trimming cost V 6 bases and J 2 bases; bases outside gene matches: 5. Germline V gene sequence: CDR1 MNHEY, CDR2 SVGAGI. This CDR3 contains 14 residues. The chain's CDR3 is CASRAGGGNYGYTF. As DNA, the CDR3 is TGTGCCAGCAGAGCAGGGGGCGGGAACTATGGCTACACCTTC.

This clone was found many times. The gene calls are TRBV6-1 and TRBJ1-6; the D gene is possibly TRBD1 (5 bases). Germline loops: CDR1 MNHNS, CDR2 SASEGT. The CDR3 sequence is 13 residues long. V was trimmed by 10 bases and J by 7 bases, leaving 14 bases between them. CDR3 residues: CATRAPGNSPLHF. The DNA for the CDR3 is TGTGCCACCAGGGCTCCTGGGAATTCACCCCTCCACTTT.

The chain recombines TRBV27 with TRBJ2-1, with 9 positions matching TRBD2. CDR3 length: 15 residues. Germline V gives CDR1 MNHEY, CDR2 SMNVEV (reference sequence). With 5 bases clipped from V and 6 bases from J, the junction kept 8 bases outside the gene matches. The DNA of the CDR3 is TGTGCCAGCAGTCTCTGGACTAGCGTTATCAATGAGCAGTTCTTC. Protein product: CASSLWTSVINEQFF.

The V and J genes are TRBV5-1 and TRBJ1-6, with D uncertain. Germline lookup yields CDR1 SGHRS and CDR2 YFSETQ. The CDR3 loop spans 15 amino acids. V was pared by 2 bases and J by 0 bases, with 6 bases between. The CDR3 DNA reads TGCGCCAGCAGCTTCGATAGCTCCTATAATTCACCCCTCCACTTT. It specifies CASSFDSSYNSPLHF.

The chain joins TRBV19 to TRBJ1-4; maybe TRBD1 (5 bases). The CDR3 length is 14 residues. Germline CDR1 is LNHDA and CDR2 is SQIVND (reference sequence). Trimming pared 7 bases from V and 10 bases from J, leaving 19 bases between. This chain's CDR3 is CASTPGKVTSKLFF. CDR3 DNA: TGTGCCAGTACCCCAGGGAAAGTAACTTCAAAACTGTTTTTT.

The chain links TRBV15 to TRBJ1-5; D is unresolved. Germline CDR1 reads LNHNV; CDR2 reads YYDKDF (reference sequence). V was clipped by 3 bases and J by 4 bases, with 4 bases between them. This CDR3 has 12 amino acids. CDR3 DNA sequence: TGTGCCACCAGCAGGTTAAATCAGCCCCAGCATTTT. Residues: CATSRLNQPQHF.

The chain links TRBV5-6 to TRBJ1-3; 7 positions agree with TRBD1. Germline V CDR1 and CDR2: SGHDT, YYEEEE. The CDR3 spans 16 residues. The trim removed 4 bases at V and 6 bases at J, leaving 13 bases unmatched. Here the CDR3 reads CASSQRQGSIVNTIYF. CDR3 in DNA: TGTGCCAGCAGCCAACGACAGGGAAGCATTGTAAACACCATATATTTT.

The CDR3 bases are TGTGCCAGCACTCTACAGTGGGCAAACTACAATGAGCAGTTCTTC. It codes for CASTLQWANYNEQFF. This chain joins TRBV28 and TRBJ2-1; no definite D call. The germline gives CDR1 MDHEN, CDR2 SYDVKM. With 7 bases removed from V and 3 bases from J, the gap between germline ends came to 16 bases. The CDR3 runs to 15 residues. The entire variable domain, with the rest obtained from reference TRBV28 and TRBJ2-1, is as follows: DVKVTQSSRYLVKRTGEKVFLECVQDMDHENMFWYRQDPGLGLRLIYFSYDVKMKEKGDIPEGYSVSREKKERFSLILESASTNQTSMYLCASTLQWANYNEQFFGPGTRLTVL.

The rearrangement links TRBV7-2 to TRBJ2-1; D is undetermined. CDR3 size: 15 residues. V lost 4 bases and J 1 base, leaving 11 bases between the germline ends. Germline CDR1 is SGHTA and CDR2 is FQGNSA. CDR3 sequence (DNA): TGTGCCAGCAGCTGGGTGGGTAGTTCCTACAATGAGCAGTTCTTC. Its protein product is CASSWVGSSYNEQFF.

CDR3 sequence: CASSIGGYDQPQHF. CDR3 nucleotide sequence: TGTGCCAGTAGTATTGGGGGGTACGATCAGCCCCAGCATTTT. The genes are TRBV19 and TRBJ1-5; maybe TRBD1 (5 bases). CDR1 is LNHDA and CDR2 is SQIVND in the germline V gene (reference sequence). The CDR3 is 14 amino acids. Trimming removed 3 bases from V and 5 bases from J, with 11 bases in between. Looking up the rest from reference TRBV19 and TRBJ1-5 gives the full variable domain: DGGITQSPKYLFRKEGQNVTLSCEQNLNHDAMYWYRQDPGQGLRLIYYSQIVNDFQKGDIAEGYSVSREKKESFPLTVTSAQKNPTAFYLCASSIGGYDQPQHFGDGTRLSIL.

This clone has a count of ten or more. This sequence joins TRBV2 and TRBJ1-3; a weak D match, TRBD1 (5 bases). The germline CDR1 and CDR2 sequences are SNHLY and FYNNEI. V lost 0 bases and J lost 2, with 8 bases in between. The length of the CDR3 is 15 residues. CDR3 region: CASSEARGAGNTIYF. CDR3 coding DNA: TGTGCCAGCAGTGAAGCGCGGGGGGCTGGAAACACCATATATTTT. The entire variable domain, with the rest obtained from reference TRBV2 and TRBJ1-3, is as follows: EPEVTQTPSHQVTQMGQEVILRCVPISNHLYFYWYRQILGQKVEFLVSFYNNEISEKSEIFDDQFSVERPDGSNFTLKIRSTKLEDSAMYFCASSEARGAGNTIYFGEGSWLTVV.

The chain employs TRBV4-2 and TRBJ2-1; TRBD2 is a possible D gene (5 bases). The germline gives CDR1 LGHNA, CDR2 YNFKEQ. Trimming removed 1 base from V and 8 bases from J, with 15 bases in between. The CDR3 is 15 residues long. The CDR3 region has the DNA TGTGCCAGCAGCCAAGGAAGGTCTAGCAGCCATGAGCAGTTCTTC. Protein sequence: CASSQGRSSSHEQFF.

This clone appeared a few times. This rearrangement joins TRBV28 to TRBJ1-1; no reliable D call. The CDR3 spans 14 residues. Germline V gene sequence: CDR1 MDHEN, CDR2 SYDVKM. Trimming removed 7 bases from V and 0 bases from J, with 12 bases in between. CDR3 in DNA: TGTGCCAGCACAGGCCCTTACATGAACACTGAAGCTTTCTTT. Its translation is CASTGPYMNTEAFF.

This clone was detected once. The chain combines TRBV5-4 with TRBJ2-2, with TRBD2 matching 10 bases. This CDR3 has 15 residues. Germline trimming cut 2 bases from V and 5 bases from J; bases unmatched to any gene: 3. The germline gives CDR1 SGHNT, CDR2 YYREEE (reference sequence). The CDR3 region has the DNA TGTGCCAGCAGCTTCCCGACTAGCGGGACCGGGGAGCTGTTTTTT. Protein: CASSFPTSGTGELFF.